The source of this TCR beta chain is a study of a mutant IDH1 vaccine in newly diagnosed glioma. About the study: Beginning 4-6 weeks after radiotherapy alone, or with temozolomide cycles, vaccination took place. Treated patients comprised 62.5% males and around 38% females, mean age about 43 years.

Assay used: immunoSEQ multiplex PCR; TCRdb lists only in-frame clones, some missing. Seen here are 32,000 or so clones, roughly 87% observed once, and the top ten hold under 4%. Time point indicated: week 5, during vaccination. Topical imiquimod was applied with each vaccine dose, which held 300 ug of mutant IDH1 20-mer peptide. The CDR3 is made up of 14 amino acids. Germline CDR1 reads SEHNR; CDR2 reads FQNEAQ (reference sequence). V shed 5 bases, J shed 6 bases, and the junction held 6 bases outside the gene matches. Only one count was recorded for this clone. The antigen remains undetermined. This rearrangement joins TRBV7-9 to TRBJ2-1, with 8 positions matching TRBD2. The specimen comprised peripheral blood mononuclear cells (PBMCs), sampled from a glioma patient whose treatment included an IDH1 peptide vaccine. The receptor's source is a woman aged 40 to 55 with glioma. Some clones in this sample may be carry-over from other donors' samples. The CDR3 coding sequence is TGTGCCAGCAGCAGTGCCGGGGGGGTCAATGAGCAGTTCTTC. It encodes CASSSAGGVNEQFF.